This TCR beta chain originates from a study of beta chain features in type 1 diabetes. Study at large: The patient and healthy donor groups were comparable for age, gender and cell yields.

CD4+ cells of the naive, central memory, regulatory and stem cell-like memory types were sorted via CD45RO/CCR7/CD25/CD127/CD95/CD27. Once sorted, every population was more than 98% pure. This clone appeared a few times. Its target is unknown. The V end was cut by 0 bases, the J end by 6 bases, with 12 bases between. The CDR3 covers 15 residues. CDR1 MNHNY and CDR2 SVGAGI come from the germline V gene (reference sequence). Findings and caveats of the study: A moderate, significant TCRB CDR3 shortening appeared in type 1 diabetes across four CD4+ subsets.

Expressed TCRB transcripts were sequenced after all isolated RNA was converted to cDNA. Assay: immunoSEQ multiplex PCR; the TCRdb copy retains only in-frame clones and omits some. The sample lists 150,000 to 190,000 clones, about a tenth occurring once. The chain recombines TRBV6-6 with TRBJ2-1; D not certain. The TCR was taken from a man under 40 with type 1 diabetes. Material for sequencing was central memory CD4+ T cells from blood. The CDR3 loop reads CASSYSMVRVNEQFF. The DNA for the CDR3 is TGTGCCAGCAGTTACTCGATGGTTCGGGTCAATGAGCAGTTCTTC.